What follows are 25 T cell receptor beta chains derived from one specimen sequenced in a study of blood T cells in healthy people across ages. Together with a sample-barcoded 5' primer, a J-beta primer mix was included in a second PCR lasting about 7 to 11 cycles. One entry per CDR3 protein results from TCRdb running MiXCR on the 5' RACE reads. The repertoire includes about 640,000 distinct CDR3 sequences, roughly 50% of them detected once, and roughly 34% sits in the top ten. Material: blood. These TCRs come from a man in his 60s in good health.

The V call is TRBV20-1, the J call TRBJ2-3, with TRBD1 matching 9 bases. CDR1 is DFQATT and CDR2 is SNEGSKA in the germline V gene (reference sequence). Trimming took 6 bases from V and 2 from J; bases not matched to a gene: 6. This CDR3 has 14 residues. The CDR3 spells CSAQDRGSTDTQYF. Written as DNA, the CDR3 is TGCAGTGCCCAGGACAGGGGTTCCACAGATACGCAGTATTTT.

CDR3 nucleotides: TGCAGCGTCGAATTCACTAGCGGGGGGGACAATGAGCAGTTCTTC. It translates to CSVEFTSGGDNEQFF. The chain is built from TRBV29-1 and TRBJ2-1, with 13 nucleotides matching TRBD2. Germline assignment: CDR1 SQVTM and CDR2 ANQGSEA. V lost 6 bases to trimming and J lost 5 bases; unmatched junction nucleotides: 7. The CDR3 length is 15 residues.

The chain couples TRBV20-1 to TRBJ2-1; 12 bases are shared with TRBD2. Trimming at V came to 6 bases and at J to 10 bases, leaving 13 bases not matched to a gene. The CDR3 has 15 amino acids. Germline loops: CDR1 DFQATT, CDR2 SNEGSKA (reference sequence). The CDR3 DNA reads as TGCAGTGCCTACCCAGCTAGCGGGGGGGCCGGCGAGCAGTTCTTC. Translation gives CSAYPASGGAGEQFF.

The V call is TRBV6-1, the J call TRBJ2-1, with a possible D match to TRBD1 (5 bases). The germline V gene encodes CDR1 MNHNS and CDR2 SASEGT. The germline V and J ends were trimmed by 3 bases and 3 bases, with 15 bases remaining between them. The CDR3 totals 16 residues. This chain's CDR3 is CASSDGGHKGYNEQFF. DNA for the CDR3: TGTGCCAGCAGTGATGGTGGACACAAAGGCTACAATGAGCAGTTCTTC.

The gene calls are TRBV27 and TRBJ2-3; TRBD2 agrees at 13 bases. The CDR3 totals 15 residues. The V segment lost 9 bases and the J segment 5 bases; nucleotides outside the gene matches: 8. Germline values: CDR1 MNHEY, CDR2 SMNVEV (reference sequence). The CDR3 reads CASTLLAGGQDTQYF. The CDR3 DNA reads TGTGCCAGTACCTTACTAGCGGGGGGGCAAGATACGCAGTATTTT.

V usage is TRBV2 and J usage is TRBJ2-7; TRBD2 agrees at 13 bases. The J call may be wrong; the DNA end is better matched by TRBJ2-5. This CDR3 is 15 amino acids long. The V gene's germline CDR1 is SNHLY and CDR2 FYNNEI. In DNA form, the CDR3 reads TGTGCCAGCAGAAGGACTAGCGGGGGATTAGAGACCCAGTACTTC. It translates to CASRRTSGGLETQYF.

This sequence joins TRBV6-1 and TRBJ2-1; TRBD1 is a possible D gene (5 bases). The CDR3 has 15 amino acids. CDR1 MNHNS and CDR2 SASEGT come from the germline V gene. V was shortened by 6 bases and J by 2 bases, with 14 bases between the two germline ends. CDR3: CASRIVGVPYNEQFF. The CDR3 DNA reads TGTGCCAGCAGGATCGTAGGGGTCCCCTACAATGAGCAGTTCTTC.

The genes are TRBV9 and TRBJ2-1; 7 bases map to TRBD2. Germline-derived CDR1 and CDR2 are SGDLS and YYNGEE. V was clipped by 0 bases and J by 2 bases; unmatched bases: 5. The CDR3 sequence is 16 residues long. This CDR3 reads CASSVDAAGAYNEQFF. DNA for the CDR3: TGTGCCAGCAGCGTAGACGCGGCGGGGGCCTACAATGAGCAGTTCTTC.

The rearrangement links TRBV5-1 to TRBJ2-3; D remains unclear. V was pared by 2 bases and J by 3 bases, with 10 bases between. CDR3 size: 14 residues. The V gene's germline CDR1 is SGHRS and CDR2 YFSETQ. CDR3 amino acids: CASSFGQPTDTQYF. CDR3 DNA sequence: TGCGCCAGCAGCTTTGGGCAGCCAACAGATACGCAGTATTTT. The whole variable domain, remainder taken from reference TRBV5-1 and TRBJ2-3, is KAGVTQTPRYLIKTRGQQVTLSCSPISGHRSVSWYQQTPGQGLQFLFEYFSETQRNKGNFPGRFSGRQFSNSRSEMNVSTLELGDSALYLCASSFGQPTDTQYFGPGTRLTVL.

This clonotype was counted once. This sequence joins TRBV11-3 and TRBJ2-1, with 14 positions matching TRBD2. This CDR3 spans 17 amino acids. After removal of 5 bases from V and 4 bases from J, the junction contained 7 bases not matched to a gene. Germline loops: CDR1 SGHNT, CDR2 YENEEA. The DNA of the CDR3 is TGTGCCAGCAGCCTAGGGACTAGCGGGGGACTTTACAATGAGCAGTTCTTC. Encoded protein: CASSLGTSGGLYNEQFF.

This chain links TRBV29-1 with TRBJ2-3, with D possibly TRBD1 on 6 matching bases. Trimming pared 8 bases from V and 2 bases from J, leaving 17 bases between. The CDR3 extends over 14 amino acids. Germline values: CDR1 SQVTM, CDR2 ANQGSEA. The CDR3 region is CSSRQGTTTDTQYF. The CDR3 DNA reads as TGCAGCTCCCGTCAGGGGACGACCACAGATACGCAGTATTTT.

The chain uses TRBV18 and TRBJ2-1; 7 bases are a match to TRBD1. TRBJ2-7 explains the end of the DNA better; the J call may be wrong. This CDR3 is 15 amino acids long. The germline gives CDR1 KGHSH, CDR2 LQKENI. The CDR3, as DNA: TGTGCCAGCTCACCACCGGGGACAGCCTACAATGAGCAGTACTTC. Amino acid sequence: CASSPPGTAYNEQYF.

The V gene is TRBV7-8, the J gene TRBJ1-2; D gene uncertain. The CDR3 sequence is 15 residues long. V was cut by 4 bases and J by 5 bases, with 17 bases left in between. The germline gives CDR1 SGHVS, CDR2 FQNEAQ. The CDR3 region is CASSSYQLTAYGYTF. DNA of the CDR3: TGTGCCAGCAGCTCCTACCAATTAACGGCGTATGGCTACACCTTC.

The chain couples TRBV10-3 to TRBJ2-5; 8 bases match TRBD1. The CDR3 loop spans 13 amino acids. The V gene end was trimmed by 6 bases and the J gene end by 4 bases; junction bases not matched to a gene: 4. Germline lookup yields CDR1 ENHRY and CDR2 SYGVKD. The CDR3 DNA is TGTGCCATCAGACCCGACAGGGGAGAGACCCAGTACTTC. It yields the protein CAIRPDRGETQYF.

This chain links TRBV7-2 with TRBJ2-5, with 7 bases that match TRBD2. CDR3 size: 17 residues. Per the germline V gene, CDR1 is SGHTA and CDR2 is FQGNSA. The J segment lost 11 bases and the V segment lost 5 bases, leaving 23 bases of the junction unmatched. As DNA, the CDR3 is TGTGCCAGCAGCACCCTGATCCGGGACTACACGACCAGTGAGCAGTACTTC. This encodes CASSTLIRDYTTSEQYF.

The gene calls are TRBV7-2 and TRBJ2-5; 10 positions agree with TRBD1. Germline loops: CDR1 SGHTA, CDR2 FQGNSA. The CDR3 sequence is 15 residues long. Trimming cost V 1 base and J 7 bases; bases outside gene matches: 6. As DNA, the CDR3 is TGTGCCAGCAGCTTAGTCGGGACAGGGGAGAGGACCCAGTACTTC. Translation gives CASSLVGTGERTQYF.

The V gene is TRBV2, the J gene TRBJ2-6; 7 bases align to TRBD2. Germline lookup yields CDR1 SNHLY and CDR2 FYNNEI. The CDR3 is 16 residues long. V was clipped by 6 bases and J by 4 bases; unmatched bases: 9. The CDR3 here is CASSRLAGSGANVLTF. The CDR3 nucleotides are TGTGCCAGCAGCAGACTAGCCGGTTCCGGGGCCAACGTCCTGACTTTC.

The chain is built from TRBV5-5 and TRBJ2-3; weak D call: TRBD2 (5 bases). V was pared by 6 bases and J by 1 base, with 12 bases between. The CDR3 loop spans 14 amino acids. The V gene's germline CDR1 is SGHKS and CDR2 YYEKEE (reference sequence). The CDR3 nucleotides are TGTGCCAGCAACGGAGTTAGCGGCACAGATACGCAGTATTTT. It translates to CASNGVSGTDTQYF.

V gene TRBV6-1 combines with J gene TRBJ1-1; D may be TRBD1 (5 bases). Germline assignment: CDR1 MNHNS and CDR2 SASEGT. The CDR3 has 13 residues. The V and J ends lost 6 bases and 0 bases respectively, with 8 bases between them. The CDR3 sequence is CASRIGVNTEAFF. CDR3 DNA: TGTGCCAGCAGAATAGGGGTGAACACTGAAGCTTTCTTT.

The chain is built from TRBV5-1 and TRBJ2-1; TRBD2 agrees at 11 bases. This CDR3 comprises 16 residues. Germline CDR1 is SGHRS and CDR2 is YFSETQ. The V and J ends lost 5 bases and 9 bases, in that order; junction bases with no gene match: 13. This CDR3 reads CASSPGGSGGAVEQFF. The CDR3 DNA is TGCGCCAGCAGTCCAGGAGGTAGCGGGGGGGCGGTTGAGCAGTTCTTC.

Worth noting for this clonotype: One base away lies a much larger clone, so this may be a sequencing read error. The chain links TRBV6-1 to TRBJ2-1; TRBD2 matches 11 bases. CDR1 and CDR2 from the germline V gene are MNHNS and SASEGT. V lost 11 bases and J lost 3; bases outside the gene matches: 6. The CDR3 is made up of 14 amino acids. The CDR3 DNA reads as TGTGCCTGTAGCGGGGGGGCGGGCTACAATGAGCAGTTCTTC. Amino acids: CACSGGAGYNEQFF.

This clonotype was seen ten or more times. The chain is built from TRBV20-1 and TRBJ1-1, with D tentatively TRBD1 (6 bases). V shed 0 bases and J shed 3 bases, with 11 bases lying between them. CDR3 length equals 14 residues. Germline V gene sequence: CDR1 DFQATT, CDR2 SNEGSKA (reference sequence). Written as DNA, the CDR3 is TGCAGTGCTAGAGATGCAGGGGCGGACACTGAAGCTTTCTTT. This sequence encodes CSARDAGADTEAFF.

The genes are TRBV3-1 and TRBJ2-4; 9 nucleotides line up with TRBD1. Germline V gene lookup returns CDR1 LGHDT and CDR2 YNNKEL (reference sequence). The CDR3 contains 16 residues. After removal of 3 bases from V and 9 bases from J, the junction contained 12 bases not matched to a gene. CDR3 nucleotides: TGTGCCAGCAGCCACGCCCTGAGGGGACAGGGAGCCATTCAGTACTTC. This codes for CASSHALRGQGAIQYF.

This sequence joins TRBV4-1 and TRBJ2-4; unclear D gene. This CDR3 is built from 16 residues. Germline CDR1 MGHRA, CDR2 YSYEKL. V lost 6 bases, J lost 0 bases, and 15 bases lay in between. The chain's CDR3 is CASRPRRNLAKNIQYF. Written as DNA, the CDR3 is TGCGCCAGCAGACCCAGACGGAACCTAGCCAAAAACATTCAGTACTTC.

J is TRBJ1-6 and V is TRBV2; no firm D call. Trimming stripped 4 bases from V and 0 bases from J, with 10 bases between. Germline CDR1 reads SNHLY; CDR2 reads FYNNEI. The CDR3 runs to 16 residues. The CDR3 is CASSVRWSSYNSPLHF. The CDR3 DNA is TGTGCCAGCAGTGTTAGGTGGAGCTCCTATAATTCACCCCTCCACTTT. The complete variable domain, with remaining parts taken from reference TRBV2 and TRBJ1-6, reads EPEVTQTPSHQVTQMGQEVILRCVPISNHLYFYWYRQILGQKVEFLVSFYNNEISEKSEIFDDQFSVERPDGSNFTLKIRSTKLEDSAMYFCASSVRWSSYNSPLHFGNGTRLTVT.